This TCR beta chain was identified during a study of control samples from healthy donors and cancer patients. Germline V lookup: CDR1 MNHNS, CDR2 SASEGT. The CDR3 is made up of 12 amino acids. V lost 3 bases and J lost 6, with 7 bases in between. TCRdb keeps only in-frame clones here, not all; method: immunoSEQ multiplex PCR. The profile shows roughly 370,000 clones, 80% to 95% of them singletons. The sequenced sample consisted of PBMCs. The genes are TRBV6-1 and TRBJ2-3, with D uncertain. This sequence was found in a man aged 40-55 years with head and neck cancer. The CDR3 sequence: CASSEGSDTQYF. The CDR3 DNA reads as TGTGCCAGCAGTGAGGGGTCTGATACGCAGTATTTT.